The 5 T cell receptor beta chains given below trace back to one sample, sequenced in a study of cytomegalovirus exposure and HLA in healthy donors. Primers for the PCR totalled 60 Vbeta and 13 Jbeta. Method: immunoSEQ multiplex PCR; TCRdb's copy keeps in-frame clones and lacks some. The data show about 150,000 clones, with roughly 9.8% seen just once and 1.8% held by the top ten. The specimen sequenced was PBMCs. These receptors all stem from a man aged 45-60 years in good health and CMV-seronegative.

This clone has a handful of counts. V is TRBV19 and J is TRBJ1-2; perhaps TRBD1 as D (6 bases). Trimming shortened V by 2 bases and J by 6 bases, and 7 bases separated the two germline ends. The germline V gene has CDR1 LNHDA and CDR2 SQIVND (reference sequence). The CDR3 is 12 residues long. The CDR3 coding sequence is TGTGCCAGTAGTATACAGGGGCATGGCTACACCTTC. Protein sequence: CASSIQGHGYTF. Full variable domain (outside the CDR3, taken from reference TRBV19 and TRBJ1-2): DGGITQSPKYLFRKEGQNVTLSCEQNLNHDAMYWYRQDPGQGLRLIYYSQIVNDFQKGDIAEGYSVSREKKESFPLTVTSAQKNPTAFYLCASSIQGHGYTFGSGTRLTVV.

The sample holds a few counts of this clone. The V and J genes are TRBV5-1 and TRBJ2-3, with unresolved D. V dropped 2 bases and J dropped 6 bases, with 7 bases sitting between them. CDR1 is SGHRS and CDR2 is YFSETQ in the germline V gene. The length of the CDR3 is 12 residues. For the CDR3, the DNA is TGCGCCAGCAGCTTCGGGTCTGATACGCAGTATTTT. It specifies CASSFGSDTQYF. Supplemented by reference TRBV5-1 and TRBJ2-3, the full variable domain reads KAGVTQTPRYLIKTRGQQVTLSCSPISGHRSVSWYQQTPGQGLQFLFEYFSETQRNKGNFPGRFSGRQFSNSRSEMNVSTLELGDSALYLCASSFGSDTQYFGPGTRLTVL.

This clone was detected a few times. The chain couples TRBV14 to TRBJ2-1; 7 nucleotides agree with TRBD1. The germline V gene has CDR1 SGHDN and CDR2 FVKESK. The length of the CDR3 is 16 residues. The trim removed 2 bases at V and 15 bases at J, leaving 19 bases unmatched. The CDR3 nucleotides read TGTGCCAGCAGCCAAACTCCGGGACAGAATAACAATGGGAGGTTCTTC. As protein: CASSQTPGQNNNGRFF.

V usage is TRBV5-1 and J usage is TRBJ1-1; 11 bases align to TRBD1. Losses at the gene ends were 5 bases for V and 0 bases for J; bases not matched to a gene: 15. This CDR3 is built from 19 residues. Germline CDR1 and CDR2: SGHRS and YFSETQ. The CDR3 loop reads CASSRSPGTGGSMNTEAFF. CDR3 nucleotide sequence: TGCGCCAGCAGTAGGTCCCCCGGGACAGGGGGTTCTATGAACACTGAAGCTTTCTTT.

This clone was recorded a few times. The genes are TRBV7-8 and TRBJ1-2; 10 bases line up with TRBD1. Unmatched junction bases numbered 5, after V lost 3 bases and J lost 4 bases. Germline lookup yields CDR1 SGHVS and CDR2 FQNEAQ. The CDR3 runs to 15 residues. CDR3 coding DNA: TGTGCCAGCAGCTTTATGGGACAGGGGTCCTATGGCTACACCTTC. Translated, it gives CASSFMGQGSYGYTF.